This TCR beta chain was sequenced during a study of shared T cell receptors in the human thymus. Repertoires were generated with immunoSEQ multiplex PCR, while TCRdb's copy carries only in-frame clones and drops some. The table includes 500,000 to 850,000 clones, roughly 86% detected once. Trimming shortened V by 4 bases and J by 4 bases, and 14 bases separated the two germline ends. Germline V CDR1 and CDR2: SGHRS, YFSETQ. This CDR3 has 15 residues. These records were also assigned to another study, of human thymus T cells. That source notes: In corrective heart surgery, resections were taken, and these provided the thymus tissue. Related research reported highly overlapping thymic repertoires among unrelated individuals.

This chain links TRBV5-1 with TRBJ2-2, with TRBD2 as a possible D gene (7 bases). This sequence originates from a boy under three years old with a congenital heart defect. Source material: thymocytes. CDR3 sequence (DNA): TGCGCCAGCAGCGCCGGGGGGCCGGGCACCGGGGAGCTGTTTTTT. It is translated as CASSAGGPGTGELFF.